This passage covers 20 T cell receptor beta chains from one sample sequenced in a study of cytomegalovirus exposure and HLA in healthy donors. In the PCR, 60 Vbeta and 13 Jbeta primers were used. Data came from immunoSEQ multiplex PCR; TCRdb stores just in-frame clones and leaves some out. The table lists roughly 120,000 clones, around four fifths of them singletons. The sequencing input was PBMCs. The receptors derive from a woman in her forties in good health and CMV-seropositive.

This clone was counted only a few times. The chain employs TRBV7-9 and TRBJ1-5; the D gene is possibly TRBD1 (6 bases). Germline CDR1 SEHNR, CDR2 FQNEAQ (reference sequence). V shed 3 bases and J shed 0 bases, with 12 bases lying between them. The CDR3 totals 16 residues. The CDR3 is CASSLTGTSSNQPQHF. The CDR3 nucleotides are TGTGCCAGCAGCTTGACCGGGACAAGTAGCAATCAGCCCCAGCATTTT.

This clone turned up a few times. V gene TRBV14 combines with J gene TRBJ2-5; TRBD1 might be the D (6 bases). The length of the CDR3 is 14 residues. The germline V and J ends were trimmed by 3 bases and 9 bases, with 17 bases remaining between them. Germline V CDR1 and CDR2: SGHDN, FVKESK. The CDR3 region has the DNA TGTGCCAGCAGCCACCGTGTAACAGAGGGGGCCCAGTACTTC. The encoded protein is CASSHRVTEGAQYF.

Comment on this clone: The same CDR3 can be traced to other DNA sequences in this sample. The chain couples TRBV4-1 to TRBJ1-3, with D possibly matching TRBD1 (6 bases). V gave up 0 bases and J gave up 0 bases, with 12 bases separating them. The germline gives CDR1 MGHRA, CDR2 YSYEKL. The CDR3 loop spans 17 amino acids. The CDR3 loop is CASSQEGGRGSGNTIYF. DNA for the CDR3: TGCGCCAGCAGCCAAGAAGGGGGAAGGGGCTCTGGAAACACCATATATTTT.

The gene calls are TRBV7-2 and TRBJ2-5; TRBD2 matches at 8 bases. The DNA end is more similar to TRBJ2-7, so the J call may be wrong. Germline V CDR1 and CDR2: SGHTA, FQGNSA. The CDR3 spans 17 residues. CDR3 protein: CASSSGGSGVNSYEQYF. The CDR3 DNA is TGTGCCAGCAGCTCCGGGGGTAGCGGGGTAAACTCCTACGAGCAGTACTTC.

This chain links TRBV19 with TRBJ1-1, with 7 bases identical to TRBD1. V was clipped by 6 bases and J by 11 bases; unmatched bases: 9. CDR3 length equals 12 residues. Looked up from germline, CDR1 is LNHDA and CDR2 is SQIVND (reference sequence). The CDR3 DNA sequence: TGTGCCAGTAGCTTTACAGGGGCGGGGGCTTTCTTT. Translating gives CASSFTGAGAFF. Filled out from reference TRBV19 and TRBJ1-1, the complete variable domain reads DGGITQSPKYLFRKEGQNVTLSCEQNLNHDAMYWYRQDPGQGLRLIYYSQIVNDFQKGDIAEGYSVSREKKESFPLTVTSAQKNPTAFYLCASSFTGAGAFFGQGTRLTVV.

The chain joins TRBV28 to TRBJ2-7; 10 bases are shared with TRBD2. V shed 7 bases, J shed 0 bases, and the junction held 6 bases outside the gene matches. The CDR3 consists of 15 residues. The germline CDR1 and CDR2 sequences are MDHEN and SYDVKM. CDR3 in DNA: TGTGCCAGCAACGAACTAGCGGGAAGCTCCTACGAGCAGTACTTC. Protein sequence: CASNELAGSSYEQYF.

The rearrangement uses TRBV16 and TRBJ2-1; possibly TRBD1 for D (5 bases). The CDR3 loop spans 14 amino acids. Trimming shortened V by 2 bases and J by 7 bases, and 12 bases separated the two germline ends. The germline V gene has CDR1 KGHSY and CDR2 FQNENV. The CDR3 region has the DNA TGTGCCAGCAGCCAAAGCGCAGGGTCAAATGAGCAGTTCTTC. Translating it yields CASSQSAGSNEQFF.

This clone has a single count. The chain has TRBV27 and TRBJ1-5; 8 positions match TRBD1. Losses at the gene ends were 0 bases for V and 7 bases for J; bases not matched to a gene: 5. Germline V gene data show CDR1 as MNHEY and CDR2 as SMNVEV (reference sequence). CDR3 length: 15 residues. The CDR3 bases are TGTGCCAGCAGTTTATCGGACAGGGAAGGGCAGCCCCAGCATTTT. It is translated as CASSLSDREGQPQHF.

The CDR3 spells CASSERSGVNIQYF. CDR3 sequence (DNA): TGTGCCAGCAGTGAAAGATCGGGGGTAAACATTCAGTACTTC. The gene calls are TRBV2 and TRBJ2-4; maybe TRBD2 (6 bases). The CDR3 covers 14 residues. Germline V gives CDR1 SNHLY, CDR2 FYNNEI. Trimming removed 2 bases at V and 6 bases at J, with 11 bases between.

The chain combines TRBV11-3 with TRBJ2-1; TRBD2 agrees at 9 bases. The germline gives CDR1 SGHNT, CDR2 YENEEA. This CDR3 is built from 12 residues. V lost 5 bases, J lost 15 bases, and 8 bases stayed unmatched. The DNA for the CDR3 is TGTGCCAGCAGCGAGCGGGGGGAGGCCCGGTTCTTC. It yields the protein CASSERGEARFF. The whole variable domain, remainder taken from reference TRBV11-3 and TRBJ2-1, is EAGVVQSPRYKIIEKKQPVAFWCNPISGHNTLYWYLQNLGQGPELLIRYENEEAVDDSQLPKDRFSAERLKGVDSTLKIQPAELGDSAVYLCASSERGEARFFGPGTRLTVL.

The chain is built from TRBV18 and TRBJ2-1; TRBD2 matches 7 bases. With V trimmed by 4 bases and J by 2 bases, 14 bases remained unmatched. The CDR3 totals 18 residues. Germline V CDR1 and CDR2: KGHSH, LQKENI. This CDR3 reads CASSLTSGSGLAYNEQFF. CDR3 sequence (DNA): TGTGCCAGCTCACTCACCTCCGGATCTGGACTAGCCTACAATGAGCAGTTCTTC.

The J gene is TRBJ2-1, the V gene TRBV6-4; TRBD1 aligns across 7 bases. Germline lookup yields CDR1 MRHNA and CDR2 SNTAGT. The J segment lost 8 bases and the V segment lost 5 bases, leaving 6 bases of the junction unmatched. The CDR3 has 13 residues. The CDR3 coding sequence is TGTGCCAGCAGTTCCGACAGGGACGATGAGCAGTTCTTC. Its translation is CASSSDRDDEQFF.

The rearrangement uses TRBV9 and TRBJ1-2; a possible D gene is TRBD1 (5 bases). Looked up from germline, CDR1 is SGDLS and CDR2 is YYNGEE. This CDR3 spans 13 amino acids. V was trimmed by 4 bases and J by 3 bases, leaving 10 bases between them. CDR3 coding DNA: TGTGCCAGCAGCCCCGACAGCTACTATGGCTACACCTTC. As protein: CASSPDSYYGYTF.

V usage is TRBV11-2 and J usage is TRBJ1-6, with D unclear. Trimming shortened V by 1 base and J by 10 bases, and 17 bases separated the two germline ends. Germline CDR1 is SGHAT and CDR2 is FQNNGV. The CDR3 is made up of 16 amino acids. CDR3 coding DNA: TGTGCCAGCAGCTTAGTACCGGGAAAAGGGCAATCACCCCTCCACTTT. Protein product: CASSLVPGKGQSPLHF.

This clone was observed a single time. The chain combines TRBV7-3 with TRBJ2-2; 8 bases agree with TRBD2. After removal of 5 bases from V and 5 bases from J, the junction contained 10 bases not matched to a gene. This CDR3 is 16 amino acids long. From germline, CDR1 is SGHTA and CDR2 FQGTGA. DNA of the CDR3: TGTGCCAGCAGCCCCGTGGCCCCTAGCGGGACCGGGGAGCTGTTTTTT. It is translated as CASSPVAPSGTGELFF. Full variable domain (missing parts from reference TRBV7-3 and TRBJ2-2): GAGVSQTPSNKVTEKGKYVELRCDPISGHTALYWYRQSLGQGPEFLIYFQGTGAADDSGLPNDRFFAVRPEGSVSTLKIQRTERGDSAVYLCASSPVAPSGTGELFFGEGSRLTVL.

The V gene is TRBV5-4, the J gene TRBJ2-3; possible D gene TRBD1, 6 bases. The CDR3 extends over 14 amino acids. V was trimmed by 2 bases and J by 2 bases, leaving 9 bases between them. Per the germline V gene, CDR1 is SGHNT and CDR2 is YYREEE (reference sequence). The CDR3 protein is CASSLGQPTDTQYF. CDR3 coding DNA: TGTGCCAGCAGCTTAGGACAGCCCACAGATACGCAGTATTTT.

In nucleotides, the CDR3 is TGTGCCAGTAGTATAGCGAGGACAGGGGGAGAGACCCAGTACTTC. It specifies CASSIARTGGETQYF. The chain is built from TRBV19 and TRBJ2-5; 10 bases fit TRBD1. This CDR3 region has 15 residues. Germline CDR1 reads LNHDA; CDR2 reads SQIVND (reference sequence). V shed 1 base and J 4 bases; nucleotides not matched to a gene: 3.

V and J are TRBV2 and TRBJ2-7; TRBD1 matches at 9 bases. The J segment lost 3 bases and the V segment lost 8 bases, leaving 8 bases of the junction unmatched. Looked up from germline, CDR1 is SNHLY and CDR2 is FYNNEI. The CDR3 spans 14 residues. In DNA, the CDR3 is TGTGCCAGCGGGAGTAAGGACAGGGGCTACGAGCAGTACTTC. It encodes CASGSKDRGYEQYF.

The V and J genes are TRBV5-4 and TRBJ2-7, with a tentative D call TRBD2 (6 bases). From germline, CDR1 is SGHNT and CDR2 YYREEE (reference sequence). The CDR3 is made up of 16 amino acids. V shed 6 bases and J shed 5 bases, with 24 bases lying between them. CDR3 coding DNA: TGTGCCAGCACCTCCGGCGGGACCCTCAGGATCGACGAGCAGTACTTC. Its protein is CASTSGGTLRIDEQYF.

The J gene is TRBJ2-4, the V gene TRBV9; 11 bases map to TRBD1. J gave up 8 bases and V 0 bases, and 4 bases lay outside the gene matches. The CDR3 has 15 amino acids. Germline V CDR1 and CDR2: SGDLS, YYNGEE. The CDR3 region is CASSVDGTGGDIQYF. Here the CDR3 DNA reads TGTGCCAGCAGCGTAGACGGGACAGGGGGTGACATTCAGTACTTC. Full variable domain (outside the CDR3, taken from reference TRBV9 and TRBJ2-4): DSGVTQTPKHLITATGQRVTLRCSPRSGDLSVYWYQQSLDQGLQFLIQYYNGEERAKGNILERFSAQQFPDLHSELNLSSLELGDSALYFCASSVDGTGGDIQYFGAGTRLSVL.